The T cell receptor beta chain under discussion was sequenced for a study of regulatory T cells in long-lasting Graves disease. Sequencing libraries for TCR beta were prepared with iRepertoire HTBI primers and Arm-PCR of CDR3 regions. TCRdb redid the calling of the multiplex PCR reads with MiXCR, one entry per CDR3 protein. The profile covers about 460,000 distinct CDR3 sequences, with approximately 23% appearing a single time and around 13% taken by the ten largest. The sample holds one count of this clonotype. Its target is unknown. The germline CDR1 and CDR2 sequences are SGHTA and FQGTGA. This CDR3 is built from 14 residues. With V trimmed by 5 bases and J by 7 bases, 8 bases remained unmatched. Time point: persistent/refractory GD, antithyroid drugs over 5 years with positive TRAb. From PBMCs, RNA was extracted and then used to make the TCR library. Study-level findings and limits: Fewer public clonotypes were shared by new patients (roughly 970) than by persistent patients (roughly 2,500).

This rearrangement joins TRBV7-3 to TRBJ2-7; 10 nucleotides align to TRBD1. This clonotype was obtained from a female donor with Graves disease. Here the sequenced sample was peripheral blood mononuclear cells (PBMCs), taken when the disease was refractory, from a patient treated with antithyroid drugs. The CDR3 nucleotides are TGTGCCAGCAGCGTCCGGGACAGGGGCAATGAGCAGTACTTC. It encodes CASSVRDRGNEQYF.